This T cell receptor (beta chain) was observed in a study of shared clonotypes between healthy human individuals. TCRdb's table, derived via immunoSEQ multiplex PCR, lists solely in-frame clones and lacks some. The profile shows about 1,500,000 clones, roughly 96% of them singletons. Regarding this clone: Antigen specificity is unknown.

Study observations and caveats: Naive CD4 clonotypes were shared across a few donors at about 5%.

This TCR was sampled from a man aged 25 to 45 in good health. The sequenced sample consisted of naive CD4+ T cells sorted from blood. Subset meaning: CD45RA+ positively selected.

This CDR3 reads CASGTDYYQPQHF. CDR3 DNA: TGTGCCAGCGGTACAGACTACTATCAGCCCCAGCATTTT. The chain recombines TRBV6-1 with TRBJ1-5; D gene ambiguous. The CDR3 contains 13 residues. V was clipped by 8 bases and J by 5 bases, with 13 bases between them. Germline CDR1 is MNHNS and CDR2 is SASEGT.